These T cell receptor beta chains were read from a single sample in a study of T cell repertoires in cytomegalovirus infection. TCRdb re-analysed the reads in MiXCR, keeping a single row per CDR3 protein. The sample lists hundreds of thousands of distinct CDR3 sequences, less than 40% occurring once. The sample consisted of PBMCs. The receptors originated from a human donor in good health (CMV status not recorded). Some clones in this sample may be carry-over from other donors' samples. CDR3s include the opening cysteine and the closing phenylalanine or tryptophan. D genes are given only for firm matches. Not every row has a clone size; where given, it reads once, few, many or a size class.

>.|TRBJ2-7|few|TRBV12-3/TRBV12-4
TGTGCCAGCAGTGTAGACGGCAAGCTCTACGAGCAGTACTTC
CASSVDGKLYEQYF
>TRBD1|TRBJ1-2|few|TRBV7-9
TGTGCCAGCAGCTTCACAGGGGTCTATGGCTACACCTTC
CASSFTGVYGYTF
>.|TRBJ2-3|.|TRBV2
TGTGCCAGCAGTGCCAATTCGAGAGATACGCAGTATTTT
CASSANSRDTQYF
>.|TRBJ1-1|.|TRBV11-2
TGTGCCAGCAGCCACCACCATCGGAAACAGGGACTAAACACTGAAGCTTTCTTT
CASSHHHRKQGLNTEAFF
>TRBD2|TRBJ2-1|many|TRBV7-2
TGTGCCAGCAATACCGTCCCGCGGGAGGTCTACAATGAGCAGTTCTTC
CASNTVPREVYNEQFF
>TRBD2|TRBJ2-3|.|TRBV2
TGTGCCAGCAGACTGACTAGCGGGGGAGGCGCAGATACGCAGTATTTT
CASRLTSGGGADTQYF
>.|TRBJ1-2|few|TRBV15
TGTGCCACCAGCAGAGCGGCGGGGGTGAACGGCTATGGCTACACCTTC
CATSRAAGVNGYGYTF
>.|TRBJ2-2|.|TRBV28
TGTGCCAGCAGTTTATCCAGGTTTAAGTTTTTT
CASSLSRFKFF
>.|TRBJ2-7|.|TRBV12-3/TRBV12-4
TGTGCCAGCAGTACGGACGTCTCCTACGAGCAGTACTTC
CASSTDVSYEQYF
>.|TRBJ2-5|.|TRBV5-4
TGTGCCAGCAGGCGCGGATGGGAGGAGACCCAGTACTTC
CASRRGWEETQYF
>.|TRBJ1-6|.|TRBV6-1
TGTGCCAGCAGTGAAGCGCCTTTGGCCGGGGCAGTAGATTCACCCCTCCACTTT
CASSEAPLAGAVDSPLHF
>.|TRBJ1-5|many|TRBV28
TGTGCCAGCAGTGTCGGGACCGGGGGTAAGCCCCAGCATTTT
CASSVGTGGKPQHF
>.|TRBJ2-7|few|TRBV12-3/TRBV12-4
TGTGCCAGCAGCTCGACAGAGGTTAACGAGCAGTACTTC
CASSSTEVNEQYF
>.|TRBJ2-7|.|TRBV7-2
TGTGCCACCAGCTTACGGTTAGCGGTAGGCCGTGTAGCCTACGAGCAGTACTTC
CATSLRLAVGRVAYEQYF
>TRBD1|TRBJ2-6|few|TRBV27
TGTGCCAGCAGTTTATCCGACAGGGCTGGGGCCAACGTCCTGACTTTC
CASSLSDRAGANVLTF
>.|TRBJ1-2|many|TRBV19
TGTGCCAGTAGTATGGAGGACGGCCCTCGCTACACCTTC
CASSMEDGPRYTF